This is a list of T cell receptor beta chains from one sample in a study of identifying expanded T cells in peripheral blood. Produced via immunoSEQ multiplex PCR; TCRdb's table is partial and in-frame only. The sample has about 110,000 clones, 88% seen once. The specimen sequenced was blood. These receptor sequences come from a person between 18 and 69 years old in good health. CDR3s include the opening cysteine and the closing phenylalanine or tryptophan. The D gene is left open where the match is weak. Clone size appears in some rows only: once, few, many, or a class for an expanded clone.

V: TRBV10-3; length: 16; J: TRBJ1-1; D: .; size: few; CDR3: CAISETRRRMNTEAFF; DNA: TGTGCCATCAGTGAGACCAGGCGGAGAATGAACACTGAAGCTTTCTTT
V: TRBV2; length: 13; J: TRBJ1-1; D: .; size: many; CDR3: CASLTIKNTEAFF; DNA: TGTGCCAGCTTAACCATCAAGAACACTGAAGCTTTCTTT
V: TRBV18; length: 17; J: TRBJ2-7; D: TRBD1; size: .; CDR3: CASSSYRPGQMPYEQYF; DNA: TGTGCCAGCTCATCCTACCGGCCGGGACAGATGCCCTACGAGCAGTACTTC
V: TRBV2; length: 14; J: TRBJ1-4; D: .; size: .; CDR3: CASSEGTDNEKLFF; DNA: TGTGCCAGCAGTGAAGGGACAGACAATGAAAAACTGTTTTTT
V: TRBV7-3; length: 13; J: TRBJ1-1; D: .; size: .; CDR3: CASSLSGATEAFF; DNA: TGTGCCAGCAGCTTATCCGGGGCCACTGAAGCTTTCTTT
V: TRBV5-4; length: 15; J: TRBJ1-4; D: TRBD1; size: .; CDR3: CASSRPGQHFEKLFF; DNA: TGTGCCAGCAGCCGCCCGGGACAGCACTTTGAAAAACTGTTTTTT
V: TRBV28; length: 12; J: TRBJ2-1; D: TRBD1; size: .; CDR3: CASSSQGNEQFF; DNA: TGTGCCAGCAGTTCACAGGGGAATGAGCAGTTCTTC
V: TRBV28; length: 12; J: TRBJ1-4; D: TRBD1; size: .; CDR3: CASSLANRGYFF; DNA: TGTGCCAGCAGCCTGGCGAACAGGGGGTACTTTTTT
V: TRBV28; length: 13; J: TRBJ2-2; D: TRBD2; size: .; CDR3: CASSFGRAGELFF; DNA: TGTGCCAGCAGTTTCGGGAGGGCCGGGGAGCTGTTTTTT
V: TRBV10-3; length: 15; J: TRBJ2-7; D: TRBD1; size: .; CDR3: CAISESTGGTYEQYF; DNA: TGTGCCATCAGTGAGTCGACAGGGGGGACTTACGAGCAGTACTTC
V: TRBV12-5; length: 13; J: TRBJ1-1; D: .; size: .; CDR3: CASGLQGGTEAFF; DNA: TGTGCTAGTGGTTTGCAGGGAGGGACTGAAGCTTTCTTT